This T cell receptor beta chain was found in a study of long-term antiretroviral therapy in people with HIV. Findings and limits, study-wide: Participants lacked recorded data on ART adherence, viral resistance or therapy changes. An increase in diversity followed ART, yet levels stayed below transplant donor controls.

As regards this clone: Antigen: not known.

The J segment lost 3 bases and the V segment lost 3 bases, leaving 6 bases of the junction unmatched. Germline lookup yields CDR1 SGHTA and CDR2 FQGNSA. This CDR3 has 16 amino acids. immunoSEQ v3.0 was run at survey level. Profiled with immunoSEQ multiplex PCR; TCRdb holds only in-frame clones, not every one. The sample lists fewer than 40,000 clones; around 80% were seen once. Sequencing used unsorted PBMCs, obtained 3.1 years after starting antiretroviral therapy. This receptor was taken from a woman aged 45-59 years with HIV. The V gene is TRBV7-2, the J gene TRBJ2-3; 10 positions match TRBD1. The CDR3 DNA follows: TGTGCCAGCAGCTTCGGGACAGGGGCTCGGACAGATACGCAGTATTTT. This encodes CASSFGTGARTDTQYF. The variable domain in full, with the rest retrieved from reference TRBV7-2 and TRBJ2-3, is GAGVSQSPSNKVTEKGKDVELRCDPISGHTALYWYRQSLGQGLEFLIYFQGNSAPDKSGLPSDRFSAERTGGSVSTLTIQRTQQEDSAVYLCASSFGTGARTDTQYFGPGTRLTVL.